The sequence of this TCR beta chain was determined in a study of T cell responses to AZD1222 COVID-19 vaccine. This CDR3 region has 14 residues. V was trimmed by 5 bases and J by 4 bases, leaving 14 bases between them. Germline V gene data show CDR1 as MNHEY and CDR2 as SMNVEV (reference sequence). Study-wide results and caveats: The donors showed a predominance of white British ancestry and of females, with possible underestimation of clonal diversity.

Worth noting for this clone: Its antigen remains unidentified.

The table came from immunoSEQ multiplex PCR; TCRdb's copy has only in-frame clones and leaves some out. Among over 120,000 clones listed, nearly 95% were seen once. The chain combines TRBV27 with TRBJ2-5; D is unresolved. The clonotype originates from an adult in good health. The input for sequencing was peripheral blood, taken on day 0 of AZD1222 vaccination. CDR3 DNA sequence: TGTGCCAGCAGTCCCCACCCCAATAGAGAGACCCAGTACTTC. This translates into CASSPHPNRETQYF.